The 17 T cell receptor delta chains presented below share a single source sample, sequenced in a study of γδ T cells in repeated Plasmodium falciparum infection (dated by TCRdb to about 2021). Libraries were built with multiplex PCR. Data came from an Illumina MiSeq. Identical DNA sequences were merged into single rows after TCRdb reprocessed the public reads with CATT. Counted in this sample were 80,000 to 95,000 delta-chain clones; more than 1.4% of them appeared once. Roughly 9.5% of the sample is held by the ten biggest clonotypes. Vgamma9/Vdelta2+ and Vdelta2-negative gammadelta T cell populations were flow-sorted from peripheral blood mononuclear cells for bulk TCR repertoire analysis. Sequences were obtained from gamma-delta T cells from blood. Receptors originate from a pool of human donors (malaria-infected and uninfected, not separated).

This clone was seen a few times. Just one base apart from a much larger clone, this may be a read error. Other DNA sequences in the same sample also yield this CDR3. This chain joins TRDV1 and TRDJ1; 9 bases match TRDD2. Germline V CDR1 and CDR2: TSWWSYY, QGS. The CDR3 loop spans 22 amino acids. CDR3 nucleotides: TGTGCTCTTGGGCTCCGCCTTCCTACGAAGTTCGATGGGGGACAGTACACCGATAAGCTCATCTTT. Its translation is CALGLRLPTKFDGGQYTDKLIF.

On this clone: The translation of this DNA and the TCRdb protein of a much larger clone differ at residue 14, probably owing to a read error; the protein shown here is translated from the DNA. The CDR3 spells CALGEPDSPKPWGVLPPYTDKLIF. The DNA of the CDR3 is TGTGCTCTTGGGGAACCCGACTCCCCTAAGCCCTGGGGGGTACTTCCCCCGTACACCGATAAACTCATCTTT. The chain links TRDV1 to TRDJ1; 7 bases agree with TRDD3. Because TCRdb records no J gene, it was assigned here through a match of the DNA to germline. This CDR3 comprises 24 residues. V lost 1 base, J lost 0 bases, and 29 bases stayed unmatched. Germline V gives CDR1 TSWWSYY, CDR2 QGS.

As regards this clone: The translation of this DNA and the TCRdb protein of a much larger clone differ at residue 9, probably owing to a read error; the protein shown here is translated from the DNA. This chain connects TRDV2 to TRDJ1; TRDD3 agrees at 8 bases. The length of the CDR3 is 19 residues. Germline CDR1 GEAIGNYY, CDR2 EKD. V lost 0 bases to trimming and J lost 0 bases; unmatched junction nucleotides: 14. CDR3 sequence: CACDTVNTWGYSYTDKLIF. CDR3 DNA: TGTGCCTGTGACACCGTGAACACTTGGGGATACTCGTACACCGATAAACTCATCTTT.

This clone appeared a few times. TCRdb assigns this DNA the protein of a much larger clone, which departs from its translation at residue 8; this likely reflects a read error, and the protein shown comes from translating the DNA. The V call is TRDV2, the J call TRDJ3; 8 bases are shared with TRDD3. Assignment of the J gene here rests on matching the DNA to germline, because TCRdb gives none. Germline V gene sequence: CDR1 GEAIGNYY, CDR2 EKD. The junction had 6 bases not matched to a gene; V was cut back by 3 bases and J by 0 bases. This CDR3 is 18 amino acids long. The CDR3 spells CACDVLGGSSWDTRQMFF. In DNA form, the CDR3 reads TGTGCCTGTGACGTACTGGGGGGAAGCTCCTGGGACACCCGACAGATGTTTTTC.

Concerning this clone itself: One base separates it from a far larger clone, so it is likely a read error. This CDR3 is also generated by other DNA sequences in the sample. The V gene is TRDV2, the J gene TRDJ1, with a tentative D call TRDD3 (5 bases). This CDR3 has 14 residues. With 2 bases removed from V and 1 base from J, the gap between germline ends came to 10 bases. Germline CDR1 GEAIGNYY, CDR2 EKD. The CDR3 DNA follows: TGTGCCTGTGACAGGGGGTACGGCACCGATAAACTCATCTTT. Translated, it gives CACDRGYGTDKLIF.

This clone was picked up a small number of times. A read error is likely here: a far larger clone is one base away. The same CDR3 arises from other DNA sequences in this sample as well. The chain has TRDV2 and TRDJ1; 11 nucleotides line up with TRDD3. No J gene was available from TCRdb, and it was assigned here by a germline match of the DNA. This CDR3 has 18 residues. Germline lookup yields CDR1 GEAIGNYY and CDR2 EKD. V was clipped by 4 bases and J by 1 base; unmatched bases: 13. The chain's CDR3 is CACDPVSMGDTRTDKLIF. The CDR3 DNA reads TGTGCCTGTGATCCCGTCTCGATGGGGGATACGCGCACCGATAAACTCATCTTT.

This clone was seen repeatedly, ten times or more. For this DNA, TCRdb reports the protein of a much larger clone, which diverges at residue 8, most likely from a read error; the protein presented here is translated directly from the DNA. V gene TRDV2 combines with J gene TRDJ1, with TRDD3 matching over 7 bases. The CDR3 has 15 amino acids. In germline, CDR1 is GEAIGNYY, CDR2 EKD. V gave up 3 bases and J gave up 4 bases; unmatched junction bases: 10. Written as DNA, the CDR3 is TGTGCCTGTGACCCCCTGGGGGGCGGACGCGATAAACTCATCTTT. Protein product: CACDPLGGGRDKLIF.

This clone showed up just a few times. TCRdb records a much larger clone's protein for this DNA, with a difference at residue 3 that likely arises from a read error; the protein given is the translation of the DNA. This rearrangement joins TRDV2 to TRDJ1; 13 positions match TRDD3. TCRdb is silent on the J gene; assignment here came from matching the DNA to germline. This CDR3 is 15 amino acids long. Germline-derived CDR1 and CDR2 are GEAIGNYY and EKD. In DNA form, the CDR3 reads TGTGCCCGTGACCAAACTGGGGGATACGGCGATAAACTCATCTTT. Residues: CARDQTGGYGDKLIF.

This clone showed up many times. A far larger clone is only one base removed, so a read error is likely. Within the sample, other DNA sequences also encode this same CDR3. The chain recombines TRDV3 with TRDJ1; D unclear. There are 18 residues in the CDR3. Trimming removed 2 bases from V and 0 bases from J, with 25 bases in between. From germline, CDR1 is TVYSNPD and CDR2 GDNSRS (reference sequence). The CDR3 is CAFYGPSRPSSYTDKLIF. DNA of the CDR3: TGTGCCTTTTACGGTCCCAGCCGCCCATCGTCGTACACCGATAAACTCATCTTT.

This clone has a count of ten or more. The V gene is TRDV1, the J gene TRDJ1; 9 bases line up with TRDD3. The CDR3 consists of 16 residues. V dropped 5 bases and J dropped 4; count of bases not matched to a gene: 11. Germline CDR1 is TSWWSYY and CDR2 is QGS. The CDR3 DNA reads as TGTGCTCTTGGGACTGCGGTCCCTGGGGGATGCGATAAACTCATCTTT. Translating gives CALGTAVPGGCDKLIF.

This clone appeared a few times. The mismatch at residue 7 between this DNA's translation and the TCRdb protein of a much larger clone likely reflects a read error; the protein shown is translated from the DNA. The chain has TRDV1 and TRDJ1, with 8 bases that match TRDD3. Here the J gene came from matching the DNA to germline, since TCRdb omits it. V gave up 0 bases and J gave up 0 bases; unmatched junction bases: 12. This CDR3 is built from 19 residues. Germline V gives CDR1 TSWWSYY, CDR2 QGS. The CDR3 is CALGELGLRQGIHTDKLIF. The CDR3 region has the DNA TGTGCTCTTGGGGAACTAGGCCTACGTCAGGGGATACACACCGATAAACTCATCTTT.

This clone showed up many times. Other DNA sequences from this sample encode an identical CDR3 as well. This chain links TRDV3 with TRDJ1, with 10 positions matching TRDD3. This CDR3 has 21 amino acids. V gave up 2 bases and J gave up 0 bases; unmatched junction bases: 24. Per germline, CDR1 TVYSNPD and CDR2 GDNSRS (reference sequence). The CDR3 region is CAFWGSSIGVGDTLYTDKLIF. CDR3 sequence (DNA): TGTGCCTTTTGGGGCTCCTCCATCGGCGTGGGGGATACACTATACACCGATAAACTCATCTTT.

This clone was found a few times. One base separates it from a far larger clone, so it is likely a read error. Other DNA sequences from this sample encode an identical CDR3 as well. V is TRDV1 and J is TRDJ1; 13 bases align to TRDD3. TCRdb does not report a J gene; here it was assigned by matching the DNA to germline references. Germline CDR1 is TSWWSYY and CDR2 is QGS. Losses at the gene ends were 3 bases for V and 1 base for J; bases not matched to a gene: 26. CDR3 length equals 24 residues. Here the CDR3 reads CALGDFNHFPTGGYAPKGTDKLIF. As DNA, the CDR3 is TGTGCTCTTGGGGACTTCAACCACTTTCCTACTGGGGGATACGCCCCCAAGGGCACCGATAAACTCATCTTT.

In this sample, this clone turned up a few times. Translating this DNA gives a protein that differs at residue 7 from the TCRdb one, which belongs to a much larger clone; a read error is likely, and the protein shown is this translation. V is TRDV1 and J is TRDJ1, with D hard to call. The J gene, missing from TCRdb, was assigned here through DNA to germline matching. V was shortened by 6 bases and J by 9 bases, with 23 bases between the two germline ends. Germline assignment: CDR1 TSWWSYY and CDR2 QGS. The CDR3 is 15 residues long. CDR3 loop: CALGTSRGTDHELIF. The DNA of the CDR3 is TGTGCTCTTGGTACAAGTAGAGGTACTGATCATGAACTCATCTTT.

This clone occurred many times. TCRdb's listed protein matches a much larger clone and diverges from this DNA's translation at residue 3, likely through a read error; the protein shown comes from the DNA. The genes are TRDV1 and TRDJ1; D might be TRDD3 (6 bases). TCRdb offers no J gene call, so here the DNA was matched to germline to obtain one. The CDR3 has 17 residues. Germline CDR1 reads TSWWSYY; CDR2 reads QGS. CDR3 in amino acids: CAPGAPPSPRRTDKLIF. The DNA of the CDR3 is TGTGCTCCTGGGGCTCCCCCGTCCCCAAGGAGGACCGATAAACTCATCTTT.

Of note for this clone: TCRdb's protein for this DNA is that of a much larger clone and differs from the translation at residue 13, likely a read error; the protein shown is the DNA translation. The rearrangement joins TRDV2 to TRDJ1, with D perhaps matching TRDD3 (5 bases). CDR1 is GEAIGNYY and CDR2 is EKD in the germline V gene. This CDR3 has 20 residues. V was shortened by 0 bases and J by 0 bases, with 25 bases between the two germline ends. CDR3 protein: CACDTVKGTSRILYTDKLIF. Written as DNA, the CDR3 is TGTGCCTGTGACACCGTGAAGGGGACTTCAAGGATCTTGTACACCGATAAACTCATCTTT.

With regard to this clone: A much larger clone lies one base from this, so it may be a read error. The chain has TRDV1 and TRDJ1, with D possibly matching TRDD3 (5 bases). TCRdb carries no J gene annotation; the J gene was assigned here by matching the DNA with germline. The CDR3 contains 18 residues. Germline loops: CDR1 TSWWSYY, CDR2 QGS. Trimming removed 2 bases at V and 1 base at J, with 20 bases between. The CDR3 region has the DNA TGTGCTCTTGGGGAAACTACGAAGGTGGGGTTGTGCACCGATAAACTCATCTTT. Its protein is CALGETTKVGLCTDKLIF.